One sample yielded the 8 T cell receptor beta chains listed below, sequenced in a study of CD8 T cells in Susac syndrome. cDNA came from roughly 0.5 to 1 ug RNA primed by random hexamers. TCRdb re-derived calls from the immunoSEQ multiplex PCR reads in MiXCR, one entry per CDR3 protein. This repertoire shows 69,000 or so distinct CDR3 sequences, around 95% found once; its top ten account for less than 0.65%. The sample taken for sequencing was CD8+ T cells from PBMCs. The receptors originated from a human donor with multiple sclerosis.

The CDR3: CASSSDQETQYF. The CDR3 nucleotides are TGTGCCAGCAGTTCCGACCAAGAGACCCAGTACTTC. This chain joins TRBV6-6 and TRBJ2-5; D is undetermined. The CDR3 totals 12 residues. The V gene's germline CDR1 is MNHNY and CDR2 SVGAGI (reference sequence). Trimming cost V 4 bases and J 0 bases, with 3 bases left between them.

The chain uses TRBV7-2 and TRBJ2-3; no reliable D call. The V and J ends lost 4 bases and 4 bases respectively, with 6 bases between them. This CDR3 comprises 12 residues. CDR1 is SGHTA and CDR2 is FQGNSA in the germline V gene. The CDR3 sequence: CASSSTADTQYF. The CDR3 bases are TGTGCCAGCAGCTCCACTGCAGATACGCAGTATTTT.

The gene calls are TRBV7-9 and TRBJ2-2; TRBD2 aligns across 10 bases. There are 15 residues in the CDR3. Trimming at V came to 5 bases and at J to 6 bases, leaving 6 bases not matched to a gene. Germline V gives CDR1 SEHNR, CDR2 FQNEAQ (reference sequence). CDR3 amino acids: CASSISGGDPGELFF. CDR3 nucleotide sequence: TGTGCCAGCAGCATAAGCGGGGGGGATCCCGGGGAGCTGTTTTTT.

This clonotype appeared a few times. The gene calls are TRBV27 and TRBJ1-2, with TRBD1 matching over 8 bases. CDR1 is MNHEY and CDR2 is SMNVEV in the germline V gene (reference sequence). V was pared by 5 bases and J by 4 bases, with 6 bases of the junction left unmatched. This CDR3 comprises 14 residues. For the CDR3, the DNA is TGTGCCAGCAGTCAAGGGACAGGCCCCTATGGCTACACCTTC. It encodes CASSQGTGPYGYTF.

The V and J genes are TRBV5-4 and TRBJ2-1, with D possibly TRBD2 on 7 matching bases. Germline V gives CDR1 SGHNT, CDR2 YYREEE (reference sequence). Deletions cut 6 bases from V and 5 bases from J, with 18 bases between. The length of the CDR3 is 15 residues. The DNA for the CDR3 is TGTGCCAGCACTCAGATGGGGGGGCTAGACAATGAGCAGTTCTTC. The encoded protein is CASTQMGGLDNEQFF.

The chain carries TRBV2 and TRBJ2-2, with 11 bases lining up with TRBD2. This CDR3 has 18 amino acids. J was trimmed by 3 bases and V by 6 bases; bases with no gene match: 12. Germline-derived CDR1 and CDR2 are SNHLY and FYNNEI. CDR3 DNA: TGTGCCAGCAGCCTTAGCGGGGGGGCATACGGGGACACCGGGGAGCTGTTTTTT. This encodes CASSLSGGAYGDTGELFF.

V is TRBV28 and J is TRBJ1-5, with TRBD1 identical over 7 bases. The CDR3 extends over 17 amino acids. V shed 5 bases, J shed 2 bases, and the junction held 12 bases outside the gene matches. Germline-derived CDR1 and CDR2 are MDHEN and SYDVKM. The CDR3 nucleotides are TGTGCCAGCAGTCCCGACAGGGAGATGAGTGGCAATCAGCCCCAGCATTTT. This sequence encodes CASSPDREMSGNQPQHF. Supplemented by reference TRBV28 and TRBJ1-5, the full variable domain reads DVKVTQSSRYLVKRTGEKVFLECVQDMDHENMFWYRQDPGLGLRLIYFSYDVKMKEKGDIPEGYSVSREKKERFSLILESASTNQTSMYLCASSPDREMSGNQPQHFGDGTRLSIL.

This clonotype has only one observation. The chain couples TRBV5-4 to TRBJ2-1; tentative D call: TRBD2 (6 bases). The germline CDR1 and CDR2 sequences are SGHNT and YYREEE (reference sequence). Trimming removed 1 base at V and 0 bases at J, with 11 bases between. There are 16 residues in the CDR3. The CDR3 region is CASSLLGGSSYNEQFF. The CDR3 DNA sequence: TGTGCCAGCAGCTTGTTAGGAGGGAGCTCCTACAATGAGCAGTTCTTC.